What follows are 14 T cell receptor beta chains derived from one specimen sequenced in a study of T cell changes during pregnancy in multiple sclerosis. The table came from immunoSEQ multiplex PCR; TCRdb's copy has only in-frame clones and leaves some out. The table includes 33,000 or so clones, about 92% detected once. The sequencing used peripheral blood, collected in the third trimester of pregnancy. These receptor sequences come from a female donor in good health, enrolled as a control in a pregnancy study.

This chain connects TRBV10-3 to TRBJ2-7; 7 bases line up with TRBD2. CDR3 size: 13 residues. V lost 11 bases and J lost 3; bases outside the gene matches: 10. Looked up from germline, CDR1 is ENHRY and CDR2 is SYGVKD. CDR3 nucleotide sequence: TGTGCCGCCGGTACGGCGGGAGTCTACGAGCAGTACTTC. Its translation: CAAGTAGVYEQYF.

This rearrangement joins TRBV25-1 to TRBJ1-2, with D possibly being TRBD1 (5 bases). Looked up from germline, CDR1 is MGHDK and CDR2 is SYGVNS. V was clipped by 3 bases and J by 7 bases, with 15 bases between them. The CDR3 length is 14 residues. CDR3 in amino acids: CASSEGGAIGGYTF. The DNA for the CDR3 is TGTGCCAGCAGTGAGGGTGGGGCTATCGGTGGCTACACCTTC.

This clone was found once. The V and J genes are TRBV9 and TRBJ2-7; TRBD1 aligns across 7 bases. The trim removed 7 bases at V and 1 base at J, leaving 5 bases unmatched. CDR1 is SGDLS, CDR2 YYNGEE, per germline. CDR3 size: 13 residues. The CDR3 coding sequence is TGTGCCAGCGGTCCGACAGGGTCCTACGAGCAGTACTTC. As protein: CASGPTGSYEQYF.

This sequence joins TRBV28 and TRBJ2-7; possible D gene TRBD2, 6 bases. From germline, CDR1 is MDHEN and CDR2 SYDVKM. The CDR3 totals 13 residues. With 5 bases removed from V and 8 bases from J, the gap between germline ends came to 16 bases. CDR3 nucleotide sequence: TGTGCCAGCAGTGGGGGGACTCCCTCCAAGCAGTACTTC. This sequence encodes CASSGGTPSKQYF.

The rearrangement uses TRBV6-1 and TRBJ1-2; a weak D match, TRBD1 (6 bases). This CDR3 is 15 amino acids long. Germline V gene sequence: CDR1 MNHNS, CDR2 SASEGT. V lost 1 base, J lost 1 base, and 10 bases lay in between. CDR3 region: CASSEGPGDNYGYTF. In nucleotides, the CDR3 is TGTGCCAGCAGTGAAGGCCCAGGGGATAACTATGGCTACACCTTC.

The V call is TRBV5-6, the J call TRBJ1-1; D ambiguous. V lost 4 bases to trimming and J lost 6 bases, with 19 bases between them. CDR1 and CDR2 from the germline V gene are SGHDT and YYEEEE. This CDR3 has 15 residues. The CDR3, as DNA: TGTGCCAGCAGCCTGCCGTCCTCTCTAGGCGCTGAAGCTTTCTTT. Translation: CASSLPSSLGAEAFF.

This clone was observed a handful of times. CDR3 nucleotide sequence: TGTGCCAGCAGCTTGCCACCACAGGGGAACACTGAAGCTTTCTTT. Translated, it gives CASSLPPQGNTEAFF. The V call is TRBV5-4, the J call TRBJ1-1, with D perhaps TRBD1 (6 bases). The CDR3 length is 15 residues. V lost 1 base and J lost 1, with 11 bases in between. Germline V lookup: CDR1 SGHNT, CDR2 YYREEE (reference sequence). Combining the CDR3 with reference TRBV5-4 and TRBJ1-1 gives the whole variable domain ETGVTQSPTHLIKTRGQQVTLRCSSQSGHNTVSWYQQALGQGPQFIFQYYREEENGRGNFPPRFSGLQFPNYSSELNVNALELDDSALYLCASSLPPQGNTEAFFGQGTRLTVV.

The J gene is TRBJ1-1, the V gene TRBV7-9, with TRBD1 as a possible D gene (6 bases). V was trimmed by 5 bases and J by 2 bases, leaving 21 bases between them. CDR1 is SEHNR and CDR2 is FQNEAQ in the germline V gene (reference sequence). This CDR3 contains 17 residues. CDR3 residues: CASSLEGQGPINTEAFF. The CDR3 DNA is TGTGCCAGCAGCCTCGAAGGGCAGGGGCCGATAAACACTGAAGCTTTCTTT.

The CDR3 region has the DNA TGTGCCAGCAGTTTGGCAGGGGCGCGTCAGCCCCAGCATTTT. Protein: CASSLAGARQPQHF. V usage is TRBV27 and J usage is TRBJ1-5; a weak D match, TRBD1 (6 bases). From germline, CDR1 is MNHEY and CDR2 SMNVEV (reference sequence). V gave up 3 bases and J gave up 6 bases, with 12 bases separating them. The length of the CDR3 is 14 residues.

The chain links TRBV5-5 to TRBJ1-3; possible D gene TRBD1, 6 bases. There are 16 residues in the CDR3. CDR1 SGHKS and CDR2 YYEKEE come from the germline V gene (reference sequence). The ends were cut back, 0 bases at V and 0 bases at J, with 10 bases in the middle. The CDR3: CASSLEAGVSGNTIYF. The CDR3 coding sequence is TGTGCCAGCAGCTTGGAGGCAGGGGTCTCTGGAAACACCATATATTTT.

This rearrangement joins TRBV6-5 to TRBJ2-1; the D is unclear. The CDR3 length is 11 residues. V was clipped by 6 bases and J by 7 bases, with 7 bases between them. CDR1 is MNHEY, CDR2 SVGAGI, per germline. The CDR3 DNA is TGTGCCAGCAGCCGCCGGAATGAGCAGTTCTTC. Translation gives CASSRRNEQFF.

V usage is TRBV6-4 and J usage is TRBJ2-3; 8 bases fit TRBD2. Germline values: CDR1 MRHNA, CDR2 SNTAGT. Germline trimming cut 0 bases from V and 4 bases from J; bases unmatched to any gene: 3. The CDR3 spans 15 residues. CDR3: CASSDSTGGPDTQYF. The CDR3 coding sequence is TGTGCCAGCAGTGACTCGACGGGGGGGCCAGATACGCAGTATTTT.

The V and J genes are TRBV7-2 and TRBJ2-5; 7 bases line up with TRBD2. The germline gives CDR1 SGHTA, CDR2 FQGNSA. This CDR3 contains 14 residues. V shed 4 bases and J 0 bases; nucleotides not matched to a gene: 2. The CDR3 loop reads CASSWSGDQETQYF. The CDR3 DNA is TGTGCCAGCAGCTGGAGCGGGGACCAAGAGACCCAGTACTTC.

The rearrangement uses TRBV28 and TRBJ2-7, with D perhaps matching TRBD2 (5 bases). Germline assignment: CDR1 MDHEN and CDR2 SYDVKM. The CDR3 length is 15 residues. The V gene lost 7 bases and the J gene lost 0 bases, with 16 bases spanning the gap. The CDR3 region has the DNA TGTGCCAGCACATCCCCGGGGAGCGGCTCCTACGAGCAGTACTTC. It is translated as CASTSPGSGSYEQYF.